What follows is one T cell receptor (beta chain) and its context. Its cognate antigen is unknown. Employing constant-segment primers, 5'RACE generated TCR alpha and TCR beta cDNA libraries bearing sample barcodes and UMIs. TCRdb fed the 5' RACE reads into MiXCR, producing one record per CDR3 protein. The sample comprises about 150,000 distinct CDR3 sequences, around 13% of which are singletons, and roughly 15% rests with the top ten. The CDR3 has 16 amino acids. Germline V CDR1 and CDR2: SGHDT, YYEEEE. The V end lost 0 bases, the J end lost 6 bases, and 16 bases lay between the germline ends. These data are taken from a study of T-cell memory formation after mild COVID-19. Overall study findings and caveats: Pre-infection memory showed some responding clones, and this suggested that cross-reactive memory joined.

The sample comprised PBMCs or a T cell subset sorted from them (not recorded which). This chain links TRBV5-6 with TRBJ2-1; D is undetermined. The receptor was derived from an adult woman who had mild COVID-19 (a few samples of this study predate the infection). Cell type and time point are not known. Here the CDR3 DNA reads TGTGCCAGCAGCTTGGAGGGTCGGGCGAACTCCAATGAGCAGTTCTTC. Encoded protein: CASSLEGRANSNEQFF. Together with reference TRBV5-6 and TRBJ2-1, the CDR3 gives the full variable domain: DAGVTQSPTHLIKTRGQQVTLRCSPKSGHDTVSWYQQALGQGPQFIFQYYEEEERQRGNFPDRFSGHQFPNYSSELNVNALLLGDSALYLCASSLEGRANSNEQFFGPGTRLTVL.